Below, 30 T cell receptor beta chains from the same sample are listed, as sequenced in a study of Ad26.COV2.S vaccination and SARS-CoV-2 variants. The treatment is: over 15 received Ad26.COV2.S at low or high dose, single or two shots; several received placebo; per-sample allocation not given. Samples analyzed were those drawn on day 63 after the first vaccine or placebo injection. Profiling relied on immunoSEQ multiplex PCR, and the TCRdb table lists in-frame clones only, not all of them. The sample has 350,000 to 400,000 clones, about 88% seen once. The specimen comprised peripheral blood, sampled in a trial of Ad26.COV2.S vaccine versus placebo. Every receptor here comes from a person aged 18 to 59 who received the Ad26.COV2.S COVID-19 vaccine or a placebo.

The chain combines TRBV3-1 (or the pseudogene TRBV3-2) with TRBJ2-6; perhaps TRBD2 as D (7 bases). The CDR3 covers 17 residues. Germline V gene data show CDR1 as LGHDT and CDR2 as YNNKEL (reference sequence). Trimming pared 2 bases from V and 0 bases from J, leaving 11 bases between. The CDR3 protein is CASSQRGGASGANVLTF. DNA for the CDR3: TGTGCCAGCAGCCAAAGGGGGGGAGCCTCTGGGGCCAACGTCCTGACTTTC.

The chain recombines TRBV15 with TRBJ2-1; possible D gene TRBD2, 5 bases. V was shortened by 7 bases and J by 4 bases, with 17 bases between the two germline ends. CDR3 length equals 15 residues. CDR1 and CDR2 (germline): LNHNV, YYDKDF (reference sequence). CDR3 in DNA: TGTGCCACCAAACAGCGGAGAGAAAGGTACAATGAGCAGTTCTTC. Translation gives CATKQRRERYNEQFF. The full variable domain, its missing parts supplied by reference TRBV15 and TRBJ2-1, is DAMVIQNPRYQVTQFGKPVTLSCSQTLNHNVMYWYQQKSSQAPKLLFHYYDKDFNNEADTPDNFQSRRPNTSFCFLDIRSPGLGDTAMYLCATKQRRERYNEQFFGPGTRLTVL.

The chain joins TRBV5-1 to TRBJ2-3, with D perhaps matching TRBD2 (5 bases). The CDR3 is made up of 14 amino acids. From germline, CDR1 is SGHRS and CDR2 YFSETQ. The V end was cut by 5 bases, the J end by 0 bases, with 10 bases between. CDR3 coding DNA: TGCGCCAGCAGGGGCGGGCCTAGCACAGATACGCAGTATTTT. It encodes CASRGGPSTDTQYF.

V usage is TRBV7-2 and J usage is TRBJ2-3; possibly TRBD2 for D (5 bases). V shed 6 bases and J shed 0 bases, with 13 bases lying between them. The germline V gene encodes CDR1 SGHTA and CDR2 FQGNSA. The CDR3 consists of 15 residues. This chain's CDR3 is CASRRSGASTDTQYF. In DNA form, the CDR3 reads TGTGCCAGCAGACGGAGCGGAGCTAGCACAGATACGCAGTATTTT.

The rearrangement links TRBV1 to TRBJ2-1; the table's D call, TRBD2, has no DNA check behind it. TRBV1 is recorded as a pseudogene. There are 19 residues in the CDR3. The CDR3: CTSSESMTSAVNGYNEQFF. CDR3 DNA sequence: TGCACCAGCAGCGAAAGCATGACTAGCGCCGTTAACGGCTACAATGAGCAGTTCTTC.

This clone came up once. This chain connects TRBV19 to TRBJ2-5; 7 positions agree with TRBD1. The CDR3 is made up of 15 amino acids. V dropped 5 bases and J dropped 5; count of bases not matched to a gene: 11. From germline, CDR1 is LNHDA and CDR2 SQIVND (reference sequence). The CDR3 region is CASSSLTGTWETQYF. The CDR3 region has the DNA TGTGCCAGTAGTTCCCTGACAGGGACGTGGGAGACCCAGTACTTC. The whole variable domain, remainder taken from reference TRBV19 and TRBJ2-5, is DGGITQSPKYLFRKEGQNVTLSCEQNLNHDAMYWYRQDPGQGLRLIYYSQIVNDFQKGDIAEGYSVSREKKESFPLTVTSAQKNPTAFYLCASSSLTGTWETQYFGPGTRLLVL.

Here the CDR3 reads CASSLSGPGQETQYF. As DNA, the CDR3 is TGTGCCAGCAGCTTATCAGGGCCCGGTCAAGAGACCCAGTACTTC. The chain couples TRBV13 to TRBJ2-5, with a possible D match to TRBD1 (5 bases). V gave up 2 bases and J gave up 2 bases, with 12 bases separating them. The CDR3 is made up of 15 amino acids. Germline V gene sequence: CDR1 PRHDT, CDR2 FYEKMQ (reference sequence).

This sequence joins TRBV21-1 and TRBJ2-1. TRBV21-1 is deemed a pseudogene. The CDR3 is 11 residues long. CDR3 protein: CASSKGNEQFF. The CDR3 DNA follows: TGTGCCAGCAGCAAAGGGAATGAGCAGTTCTTC.

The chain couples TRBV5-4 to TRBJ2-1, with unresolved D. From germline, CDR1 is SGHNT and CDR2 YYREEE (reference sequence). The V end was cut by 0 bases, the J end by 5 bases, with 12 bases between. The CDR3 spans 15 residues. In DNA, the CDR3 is TGTGCCAGCAGCTTGGAAACGGGCCCACACAATGAGCAGTTCTTC. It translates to CASSLETGPHNEQFF.

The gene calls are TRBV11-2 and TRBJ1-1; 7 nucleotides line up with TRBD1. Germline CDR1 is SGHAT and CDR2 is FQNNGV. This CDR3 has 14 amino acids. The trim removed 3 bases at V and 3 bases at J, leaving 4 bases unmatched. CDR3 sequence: CASSFQGGYTEAFF. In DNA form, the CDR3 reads TGTGCCAGCAGCTTCCAGGGGGGATACACTGAAGCTTTCTTT.

The CDR3 nucleotides read TGTGCCAGCAGCTTAGCTGGTACCGGACAAGAGACCCAGTACTTC. Translated, it gives CASSLAGTGQETQYF. The gene calls are TRBV7-9 and TRBJ2-5; D is unresolved. The V end lost 0 bases, the J end lost 2 bases, and 10 bases lay between the germline ends. CDR3 length equals 15 residues. CDR1 and CDR2 from the germline V gene are SEHNR and FQNEAQ (reference sequence). Supplemented by reference TRBV7-9 and TRBJ2-5, the full variable domain reads DTGVSQNPRHKITKRGQNVTFRCDPISEHNRLYWYRQTLGQGPEFLTYFQNEAQLEKSRLLSDRFSAERPKGSFSTLEIQRTEQGDSAMYLCASSLAGTGQETQYFGPGTRLLVL.

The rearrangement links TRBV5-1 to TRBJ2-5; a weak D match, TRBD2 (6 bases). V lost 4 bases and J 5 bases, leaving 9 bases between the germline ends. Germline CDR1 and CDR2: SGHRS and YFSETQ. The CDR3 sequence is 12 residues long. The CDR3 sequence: CASSPEGETQYF. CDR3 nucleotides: TGCGCCAGCAGCCCGGAGGGGGAGACCCAGTACTTC.

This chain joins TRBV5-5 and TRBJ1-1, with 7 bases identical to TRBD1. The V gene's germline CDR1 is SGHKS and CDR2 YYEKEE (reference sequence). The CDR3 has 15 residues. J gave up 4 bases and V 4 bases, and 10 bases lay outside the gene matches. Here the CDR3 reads CASSPGGRGRTEAFF. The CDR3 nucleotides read TGTGCCAGCAGCCCTGGAGGGAGGGGGCGCACTGAAGCTTTCTTT.

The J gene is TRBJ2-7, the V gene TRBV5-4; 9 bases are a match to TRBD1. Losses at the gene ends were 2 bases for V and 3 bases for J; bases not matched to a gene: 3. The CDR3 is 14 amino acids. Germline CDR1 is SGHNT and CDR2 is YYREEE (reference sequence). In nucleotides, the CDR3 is TGTGCCAGCAGCTTCCGGGACAGGGTCTACGAGCAGTACTTC. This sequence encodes CASSFRDRVYEQYF.

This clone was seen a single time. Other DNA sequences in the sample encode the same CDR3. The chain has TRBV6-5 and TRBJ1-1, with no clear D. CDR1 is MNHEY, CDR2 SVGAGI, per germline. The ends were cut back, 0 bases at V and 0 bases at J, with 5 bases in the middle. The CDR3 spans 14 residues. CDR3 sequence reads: CASSYSRLNTEAFF. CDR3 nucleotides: TGTGCCAGCAGTTACTCGAGGCTGAACACTGAAGCTTTCTTT.

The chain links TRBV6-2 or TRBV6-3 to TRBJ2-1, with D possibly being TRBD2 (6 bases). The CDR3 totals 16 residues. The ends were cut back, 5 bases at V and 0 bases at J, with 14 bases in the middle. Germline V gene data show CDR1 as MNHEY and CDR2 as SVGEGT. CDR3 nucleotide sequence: TGTGCCAGCAGTGACCCGGGAGCCCCCTCCTACAATGAGCAGTTCTTC. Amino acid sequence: CASSDPGAPSYNEQFF.

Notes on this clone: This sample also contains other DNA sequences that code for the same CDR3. CDR3 DNA: TGTGCCAGCAGCTTAGGCGGCACAGACTACGAGCAGTACTTC. This sequence encodes CASSLGGTDYEQYF. The chain is built from TRBV7-9 and TRBJ2-7; D gene unclear. The CDR3 is 14 amino acids. With 1 base removed from V and 3 bases from J, the gap between germline ends came to 10 bases. CDR1 and CDR2 (germline): SEHNR, FQNEAQ (reference sequence).

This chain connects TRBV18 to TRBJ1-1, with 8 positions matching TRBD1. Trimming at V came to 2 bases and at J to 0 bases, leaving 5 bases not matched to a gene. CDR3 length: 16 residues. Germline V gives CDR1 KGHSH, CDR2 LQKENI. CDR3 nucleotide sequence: TGTGCCAGCTCACCATCACAGGGGGAGATGAACACTGAAGCTTTCTTT. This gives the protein CASSPSQGEMNTEAFF.

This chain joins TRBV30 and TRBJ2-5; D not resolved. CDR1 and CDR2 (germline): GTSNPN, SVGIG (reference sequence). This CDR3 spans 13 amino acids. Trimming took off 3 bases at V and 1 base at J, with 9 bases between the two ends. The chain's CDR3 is CAWRSEAQETQYF. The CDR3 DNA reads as TGTGCCTGGAGAAGTGAAGCCCAAGAGACCCAGTACTTC. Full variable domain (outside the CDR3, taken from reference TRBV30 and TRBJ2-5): SQTIHQWPATLVQPVGSPLSLECTVEGTSNPNLYWYRQAAGRGLQLLFYSVGIGQISSEVPQNLSASRPQDRQFILSSKKLLLSDSGFYLCAWRSEAQETQYFGPGTRLLVL.

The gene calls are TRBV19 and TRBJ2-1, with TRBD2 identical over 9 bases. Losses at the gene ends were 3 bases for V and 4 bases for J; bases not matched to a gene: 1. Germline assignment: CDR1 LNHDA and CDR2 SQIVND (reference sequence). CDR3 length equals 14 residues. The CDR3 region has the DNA TGTGCCAGTAGTATCCTAGCGGGGTACAATGAGCAGTTCTTC. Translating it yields CASSILAGYNEQFF.

CDR3 residues: CASSVGGSYNEQFF. CDR3 coding DNA: TGTGCCAGCAGCGTAGGGGGCTCCTACAATGAGCAGTTCTTC. This chain connects TRBV9 to TRBJ2-1; no firm D call. With 0 bases removed from V and 0 bases from J, the gap between germline ends came to 4 bases. The CDR3 sequence is 14 residues long. Per germline, CDR1 SGDLS and CDR2 YYNGEE.

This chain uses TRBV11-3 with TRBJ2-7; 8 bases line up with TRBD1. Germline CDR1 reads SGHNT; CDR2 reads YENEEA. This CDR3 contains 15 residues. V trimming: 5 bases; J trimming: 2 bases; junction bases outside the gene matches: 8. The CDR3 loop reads CASSLEDREPYEQYF. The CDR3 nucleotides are TGTGCCAGCAGCCTCGAGGACAGGGAGCCCTACGAGCAGTACTTC.

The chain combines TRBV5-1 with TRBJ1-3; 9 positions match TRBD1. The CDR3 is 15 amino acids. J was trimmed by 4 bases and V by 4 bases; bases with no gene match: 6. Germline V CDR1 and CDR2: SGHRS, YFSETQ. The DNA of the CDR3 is TGCGCCAGCAGCGAAGGACAGGGGCCCGGAAACACCATATATTTT. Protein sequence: CASSEGQGPGNTIYF. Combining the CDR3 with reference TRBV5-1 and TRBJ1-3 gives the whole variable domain KAGVTQTPRYLIKTRGQQVTLSCSPISGHRSVSWYQQTPGQGLQFLFEYFSETQRNKGNFPGRFSGRQFSNSRSEMNVSTLELGDSALYLCASSEGQGPGNTIYFGEGSWLTVV.

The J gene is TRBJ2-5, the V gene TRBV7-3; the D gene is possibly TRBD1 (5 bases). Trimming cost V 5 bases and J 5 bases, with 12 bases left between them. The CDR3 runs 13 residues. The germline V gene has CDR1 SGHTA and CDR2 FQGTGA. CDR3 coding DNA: TGTGCCAGCAGCCAACAGGTGGGGGAGACCCAGTACTTC. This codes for CASSQQVGETQYF.

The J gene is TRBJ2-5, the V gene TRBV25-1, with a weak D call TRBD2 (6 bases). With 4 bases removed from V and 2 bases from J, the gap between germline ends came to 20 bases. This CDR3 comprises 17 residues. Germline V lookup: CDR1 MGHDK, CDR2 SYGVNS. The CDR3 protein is CASSATGRENLQETQYF. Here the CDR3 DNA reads TGTGCCAGCAGTGCCACGGGACGGGAGAATCTTCAAGAGACCCAGTACTTC.

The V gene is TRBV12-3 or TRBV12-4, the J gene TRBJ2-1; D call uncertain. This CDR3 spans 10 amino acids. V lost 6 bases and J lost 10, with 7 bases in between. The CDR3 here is CASSRLEQFF. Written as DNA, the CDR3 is TGTGCCAGCAGCCGATTGGAGCAGTTCTTC.

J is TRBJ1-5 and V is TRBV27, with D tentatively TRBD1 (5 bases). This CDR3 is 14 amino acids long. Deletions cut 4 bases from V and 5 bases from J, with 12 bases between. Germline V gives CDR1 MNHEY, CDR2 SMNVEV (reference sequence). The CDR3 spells CASSSQGFHQPQHF. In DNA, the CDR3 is TGTGCCAGCAGTTCGCAGGGCTTCCATCAGCCCCAGCATTTT.

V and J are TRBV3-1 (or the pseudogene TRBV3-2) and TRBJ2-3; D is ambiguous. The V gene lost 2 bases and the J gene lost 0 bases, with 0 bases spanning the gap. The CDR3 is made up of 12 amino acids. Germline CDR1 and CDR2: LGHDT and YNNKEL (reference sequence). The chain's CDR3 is CASSQSTDTQYF. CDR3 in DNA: TGTGCCAGCAGCCAAAGCACAGATACGCAGTATTTT.

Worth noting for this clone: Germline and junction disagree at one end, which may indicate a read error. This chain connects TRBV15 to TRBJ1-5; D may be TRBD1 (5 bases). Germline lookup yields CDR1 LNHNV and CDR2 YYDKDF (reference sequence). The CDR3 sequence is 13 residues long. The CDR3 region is CATGRDGNQPQHF. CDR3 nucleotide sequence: TGTGCCACCGGCAGGGATGGCAATCAGCCCCAGCATTTT.

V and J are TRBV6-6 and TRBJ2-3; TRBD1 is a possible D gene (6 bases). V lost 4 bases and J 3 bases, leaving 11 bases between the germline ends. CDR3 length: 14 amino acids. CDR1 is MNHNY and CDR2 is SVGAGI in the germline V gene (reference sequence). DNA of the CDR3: TGTGCCAGCAGTTTTTTCACAGGGACAGATACGCAGTATTTT. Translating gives CASSFFTGTDTQYF.